This T cell receptor beta chain was retrieved from a study of OX40 agonist ivuxolimab in advanced cancers. Study conclusions and caveats: Not determined was the antigen specificity of the expanded peripheral T cells.

To note about this clone: Its antigen is currently unknown.

This CDR3 region has 14 residues. Trimming shortened V by 0 bases and J by 3 bases, and 8 bases separated the two germline ends. Germline CDR1 reads SGHRS; CDR2 reads YFSETQ. Sequencing was performed with immunoSEQ multiplex PCR; in TCRdb, only in-frame clones are kept and a portion is missing. The table lists 75,000 to 100,000 clones, roughly 90% of them singletons. The TCR sequence derives from an adult with an advanced solid tumor such as melanoma, head and neck, liver or kidney cancer. The V call is TRBV5-1, the J call TRBJ2-3; the D gene is possibly TRBD1 (6 bases). The sequences come from CD4+ or CD8+ T cells sorted from blood, collected in a trial of the OX40 agonist ivuxolimab. This CDR3 is CASSLGQETDTQYF. Here the CDR3 DNA reads TGCGCCAGCAGCTTGGGACAGGAAACAGATACGCAGTATTTT.